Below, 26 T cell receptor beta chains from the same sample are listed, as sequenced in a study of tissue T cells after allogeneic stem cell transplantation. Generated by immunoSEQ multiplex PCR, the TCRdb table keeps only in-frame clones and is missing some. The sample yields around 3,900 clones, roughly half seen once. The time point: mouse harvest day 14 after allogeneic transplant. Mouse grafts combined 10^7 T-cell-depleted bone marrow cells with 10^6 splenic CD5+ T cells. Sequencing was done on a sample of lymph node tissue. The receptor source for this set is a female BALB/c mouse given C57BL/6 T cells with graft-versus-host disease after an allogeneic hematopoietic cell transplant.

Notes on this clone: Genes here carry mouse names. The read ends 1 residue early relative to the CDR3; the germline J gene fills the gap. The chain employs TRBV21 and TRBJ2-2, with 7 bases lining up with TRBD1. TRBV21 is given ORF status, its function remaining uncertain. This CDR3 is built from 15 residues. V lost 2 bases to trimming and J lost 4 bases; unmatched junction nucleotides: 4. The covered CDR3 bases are TGTGCTAGCAGTCAAGGCCAGGGGGTCACCGGGCAGCTCTAC. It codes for CASSQGQGVTGQLY. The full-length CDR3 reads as CASSQGQGVTGQLYF.

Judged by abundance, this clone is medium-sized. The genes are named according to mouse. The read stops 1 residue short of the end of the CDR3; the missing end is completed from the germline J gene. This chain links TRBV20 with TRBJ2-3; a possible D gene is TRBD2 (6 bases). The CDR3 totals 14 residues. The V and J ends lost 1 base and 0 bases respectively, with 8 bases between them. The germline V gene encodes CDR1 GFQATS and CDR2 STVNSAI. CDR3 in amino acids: CGARALGSAETLYF. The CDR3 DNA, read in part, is TGTGGTGCTAGGGCTCTGGGGAGTGCAGAAACGCTGTAT.

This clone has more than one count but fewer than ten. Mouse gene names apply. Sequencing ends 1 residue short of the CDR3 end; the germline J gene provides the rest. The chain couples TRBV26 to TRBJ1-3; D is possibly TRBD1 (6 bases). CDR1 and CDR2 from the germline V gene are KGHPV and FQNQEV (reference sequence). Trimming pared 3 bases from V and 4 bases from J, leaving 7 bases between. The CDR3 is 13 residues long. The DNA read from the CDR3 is TGTGCCAGCAGTCTCACAGGGGGAAATACGCTCTAT. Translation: CASSLTGGNTLY. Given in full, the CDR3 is CASSLTGGNTLYF.

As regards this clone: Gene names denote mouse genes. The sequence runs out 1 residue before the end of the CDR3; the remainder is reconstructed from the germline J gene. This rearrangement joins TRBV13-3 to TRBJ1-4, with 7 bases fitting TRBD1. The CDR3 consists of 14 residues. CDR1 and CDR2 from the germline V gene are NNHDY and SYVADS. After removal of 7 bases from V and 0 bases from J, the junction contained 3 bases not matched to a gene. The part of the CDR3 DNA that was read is TGTGCCAGCGGGACAGAAATTTCCAACGAAAGATTATTT. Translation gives CASGTEISNERLF. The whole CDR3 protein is CASGTEISNERLFF.

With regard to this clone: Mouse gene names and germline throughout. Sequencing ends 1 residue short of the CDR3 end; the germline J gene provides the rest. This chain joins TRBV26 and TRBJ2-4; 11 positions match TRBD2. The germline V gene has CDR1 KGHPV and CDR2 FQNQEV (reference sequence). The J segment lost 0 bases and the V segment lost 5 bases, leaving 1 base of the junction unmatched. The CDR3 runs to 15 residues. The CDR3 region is CASSGTGGSQNTLYF. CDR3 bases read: TGTGCCAGCAGTGGGACTGGGGGTAGTCAAAACACCTTGTAC.

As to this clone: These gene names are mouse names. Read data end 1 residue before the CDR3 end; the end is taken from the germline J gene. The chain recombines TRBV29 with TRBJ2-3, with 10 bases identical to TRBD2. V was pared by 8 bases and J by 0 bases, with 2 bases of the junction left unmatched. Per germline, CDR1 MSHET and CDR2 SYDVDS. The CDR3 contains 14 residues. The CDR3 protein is CASGLGVSAETLYF. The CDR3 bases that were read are TGTGCTAGCGGACTGGGGGTTAGTGCAGAAACGCTGTAT.

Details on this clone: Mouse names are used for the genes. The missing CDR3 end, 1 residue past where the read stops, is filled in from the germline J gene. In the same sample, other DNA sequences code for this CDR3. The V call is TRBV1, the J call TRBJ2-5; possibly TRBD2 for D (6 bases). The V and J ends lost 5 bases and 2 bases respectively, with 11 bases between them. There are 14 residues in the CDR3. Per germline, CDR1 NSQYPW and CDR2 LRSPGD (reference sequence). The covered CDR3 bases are TGCACCTGCAGTCCTGGGGCCTTCCAAGACACCCAGTAC. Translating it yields CTCSPGAFQDTQY. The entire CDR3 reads CTCSPGAFQDTQYF.

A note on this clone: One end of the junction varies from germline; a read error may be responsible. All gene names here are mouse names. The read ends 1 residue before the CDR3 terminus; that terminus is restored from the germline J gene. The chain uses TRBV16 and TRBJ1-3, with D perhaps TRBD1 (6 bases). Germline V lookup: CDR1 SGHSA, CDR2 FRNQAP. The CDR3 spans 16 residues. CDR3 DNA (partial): TGTGCACGCAGCCCGACCCGGCCAGGGGCTGGAAATACGCTCTAT. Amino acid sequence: CARSPTRPGAGNTLY. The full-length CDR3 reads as CARSPTRPGAGNTLYF.

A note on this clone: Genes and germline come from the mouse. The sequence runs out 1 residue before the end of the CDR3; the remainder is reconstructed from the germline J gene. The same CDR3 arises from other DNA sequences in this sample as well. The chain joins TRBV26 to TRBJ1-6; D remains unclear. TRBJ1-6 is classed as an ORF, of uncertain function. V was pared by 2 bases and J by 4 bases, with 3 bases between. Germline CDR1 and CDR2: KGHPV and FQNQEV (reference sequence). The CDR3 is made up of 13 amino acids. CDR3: CASSLEYNSPLYF. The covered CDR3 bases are TGTGCCAGCAGTCTGGAATATAATTCGCCCCTCTAC.

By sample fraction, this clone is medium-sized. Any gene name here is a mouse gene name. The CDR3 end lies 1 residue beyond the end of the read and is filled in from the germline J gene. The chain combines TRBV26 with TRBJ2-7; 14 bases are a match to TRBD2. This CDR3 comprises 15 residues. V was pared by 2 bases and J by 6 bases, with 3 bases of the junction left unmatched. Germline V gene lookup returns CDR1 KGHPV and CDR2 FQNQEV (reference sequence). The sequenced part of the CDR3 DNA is TGTGCCAGCAGTCTGCCGGGACTGGGGGGGCTTGAACAGTAC. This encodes CASSLPGLGGLEQY. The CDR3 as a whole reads CASSLPGLGGLEQYF.

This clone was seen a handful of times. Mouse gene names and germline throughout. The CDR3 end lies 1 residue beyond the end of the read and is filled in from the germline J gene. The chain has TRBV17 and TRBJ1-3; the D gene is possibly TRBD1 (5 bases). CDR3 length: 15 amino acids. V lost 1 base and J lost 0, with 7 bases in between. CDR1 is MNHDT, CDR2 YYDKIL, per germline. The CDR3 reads CASSRADSSGNTLYF. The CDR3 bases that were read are TGTGCTAGCAGTAGAGCAGACAGTTCTGGAAATACGCTCTAT.

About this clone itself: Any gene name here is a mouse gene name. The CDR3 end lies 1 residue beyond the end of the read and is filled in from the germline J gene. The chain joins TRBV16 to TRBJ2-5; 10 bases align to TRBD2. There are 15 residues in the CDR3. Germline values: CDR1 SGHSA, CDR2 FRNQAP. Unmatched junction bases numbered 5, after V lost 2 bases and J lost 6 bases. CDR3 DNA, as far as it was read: TGTGCAAGCAGCTTACTGGGGGGGCGAAGGGACACCCAGTAC. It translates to CASSLLGGRRDTQY. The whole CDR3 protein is CASSLLGGRRDTQYF.

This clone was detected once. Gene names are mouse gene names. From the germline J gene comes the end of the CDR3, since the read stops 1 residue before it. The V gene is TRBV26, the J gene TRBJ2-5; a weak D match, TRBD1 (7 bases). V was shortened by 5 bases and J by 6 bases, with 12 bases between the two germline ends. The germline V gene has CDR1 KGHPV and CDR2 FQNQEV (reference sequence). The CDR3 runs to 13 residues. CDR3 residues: CASSVGGRDTQYF. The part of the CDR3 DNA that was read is TGTGCCAGCAGTGTAGGGGGCCGGGACACCCAGTAC.

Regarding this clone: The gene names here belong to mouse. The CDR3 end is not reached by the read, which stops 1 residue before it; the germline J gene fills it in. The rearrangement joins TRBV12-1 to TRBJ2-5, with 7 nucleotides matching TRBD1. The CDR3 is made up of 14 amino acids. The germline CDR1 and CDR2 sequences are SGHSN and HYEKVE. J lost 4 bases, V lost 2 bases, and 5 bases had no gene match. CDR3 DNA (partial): TGTGCCAGCTCTCGCACGGGGACAGAAGACACCCAGTAC. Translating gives CASSRTGTEDTQY. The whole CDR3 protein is CASSRTGTEDTQYF. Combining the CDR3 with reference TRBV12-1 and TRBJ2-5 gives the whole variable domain DSGVVQSPRHIIKEKGGRSVLTCIPISGHSNVVWYQQTLGKELKFLIQHYEKVERDKGFLPSRFSVQQFDDYHSEMNMSALELEDSAMYFCASSRTGTEDTQYFGPGTRLLVL.

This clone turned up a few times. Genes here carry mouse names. The DNA read from the CDR3 is TGTGCCAGCAGCTTCGGGACTGGGGGGTATGAACAGTAC. Protein product: CASSFGTGGYEQY. In full, the CDR3 is CASSFGTGGYEQYF. V and J are TRBV3 and TRBJ2-7; 12 nucleotides agree with TRBD2. The CDR3 end lies 1 residue beyond the end of the read and is filled in from the germline J gene. The germline V gene has CDR1 SNHLY and CDR2 FYNGKV (reference sequence). V shed 3 bases, J shed 4 bases, and the junction held 1 base outside the gene matches. The CDR3 covers 14 residues.

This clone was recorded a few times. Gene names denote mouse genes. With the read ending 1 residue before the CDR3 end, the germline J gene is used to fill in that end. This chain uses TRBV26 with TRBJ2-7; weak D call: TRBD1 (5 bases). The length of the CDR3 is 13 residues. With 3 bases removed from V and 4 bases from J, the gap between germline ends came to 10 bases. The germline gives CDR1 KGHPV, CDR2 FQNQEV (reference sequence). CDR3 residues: CASSLGQQYEQYF. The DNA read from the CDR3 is TGTGCCAGCAGTCTAGGACAACAATATGAACAGTAC.

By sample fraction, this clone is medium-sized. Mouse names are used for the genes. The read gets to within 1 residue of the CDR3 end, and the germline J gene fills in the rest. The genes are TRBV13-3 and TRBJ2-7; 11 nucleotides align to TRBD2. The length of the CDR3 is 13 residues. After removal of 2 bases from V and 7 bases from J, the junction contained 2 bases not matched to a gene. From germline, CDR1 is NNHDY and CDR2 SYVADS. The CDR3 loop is CASSELGGPEQYF. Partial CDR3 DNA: TGTGCCAGCAGTGAACTGGGGGGGCCGGAACAGTAC.

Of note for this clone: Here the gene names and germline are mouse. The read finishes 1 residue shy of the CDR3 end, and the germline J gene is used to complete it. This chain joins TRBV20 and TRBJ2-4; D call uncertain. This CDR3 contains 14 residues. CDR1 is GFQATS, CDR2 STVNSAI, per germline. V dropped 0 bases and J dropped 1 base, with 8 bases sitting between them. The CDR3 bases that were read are TGTGGTGCTAGGGATCCCCGGGGTCAAAACACCTTGTAC. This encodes CGARDPRGQNTLY. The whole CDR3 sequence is CGARDPRGQNTLYF. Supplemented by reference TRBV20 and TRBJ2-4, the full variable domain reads GALVYQYPRRTICKSGTSMRMECQAVGFQATSVAWYRQSPQKTFELIALSTVNSAIKYEQNFTQEKFPISHPNLSFSSMTVLNAYLEDRGLYLCGARDPRGQNTLYFGAGTRLSVL.

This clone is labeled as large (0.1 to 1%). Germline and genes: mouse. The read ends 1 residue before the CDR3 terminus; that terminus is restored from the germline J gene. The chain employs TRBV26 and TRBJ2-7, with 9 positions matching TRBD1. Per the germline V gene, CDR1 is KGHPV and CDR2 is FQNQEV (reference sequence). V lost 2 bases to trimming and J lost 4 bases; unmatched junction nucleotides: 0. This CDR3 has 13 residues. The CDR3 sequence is CASSLGQGYEQYF. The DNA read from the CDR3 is TGTGCCAGCAGTCTGGGACAGGGGTATGAACAGTAC. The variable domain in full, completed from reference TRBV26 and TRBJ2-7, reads NSKVIQTPRYLVKGQGQKAKMRCIPEKGHPVVFWYQQNKNNEFKFLINFQNQEVLQQIDMTEKRFSAECPSNSPCSLEIQSSEAGDSALYLCASSLGQGYEQYFGPGTRLTVL.

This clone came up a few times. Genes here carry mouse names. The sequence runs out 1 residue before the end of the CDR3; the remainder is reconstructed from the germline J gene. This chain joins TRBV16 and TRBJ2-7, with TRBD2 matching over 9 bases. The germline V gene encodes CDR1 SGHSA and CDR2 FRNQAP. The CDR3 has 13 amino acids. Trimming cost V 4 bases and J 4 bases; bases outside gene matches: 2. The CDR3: CASSSTGGYEQYF. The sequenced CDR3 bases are TGTGCAAGCAGCTCGACTGGGGGATATGAACAGTAC.

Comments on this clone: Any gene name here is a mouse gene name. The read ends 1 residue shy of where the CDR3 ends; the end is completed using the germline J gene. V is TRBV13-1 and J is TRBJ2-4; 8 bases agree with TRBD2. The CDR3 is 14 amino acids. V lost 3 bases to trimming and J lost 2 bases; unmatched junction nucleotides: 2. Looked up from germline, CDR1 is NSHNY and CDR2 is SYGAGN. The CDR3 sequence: CASSGLGFQNTLYF. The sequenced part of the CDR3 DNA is TGTGCCAGCAGTGGACTGGGGTTTCAAAACACCTTGTAC.

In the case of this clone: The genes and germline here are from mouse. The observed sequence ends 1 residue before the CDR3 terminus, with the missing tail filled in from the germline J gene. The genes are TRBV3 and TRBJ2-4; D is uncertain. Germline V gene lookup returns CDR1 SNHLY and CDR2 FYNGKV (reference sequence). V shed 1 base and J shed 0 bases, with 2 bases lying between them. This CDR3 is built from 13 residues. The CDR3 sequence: CASSLDSQNTLYF. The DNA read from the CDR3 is TGTGCCAGCAGCTTAGATAGTCAAAACACCTTGTAC.

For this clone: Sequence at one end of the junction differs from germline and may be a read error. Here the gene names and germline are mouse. CDR3 region: CTCTADGGPPEQFF. The sequenced CDR3 bases are TGCACCTGCACTGCAGACGGGGGGCCTCCTGAGCAGTTC. This sequence joins TRBV1 and TRBJ2-1; maybe TRBD2 (7 bases). Sequencing ends 1 residue short of the CDR3 end; the germline J gene provides the rest. The length of the CDR3 is 14 residues. The V gene's germline CDR1 is NSQYPW and CDR2 LRSPGD (reference sequence).

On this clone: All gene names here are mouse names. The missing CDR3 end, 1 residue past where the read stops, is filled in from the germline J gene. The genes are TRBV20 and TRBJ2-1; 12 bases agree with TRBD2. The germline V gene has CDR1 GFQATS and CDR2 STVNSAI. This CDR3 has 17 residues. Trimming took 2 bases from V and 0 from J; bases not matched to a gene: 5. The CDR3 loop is CGARPGLGGYNYAEQFF. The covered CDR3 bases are TGTGGTGCTAGGCCGGGACTGGGGGGCTATAACTATGCTGAGCAGTTC.

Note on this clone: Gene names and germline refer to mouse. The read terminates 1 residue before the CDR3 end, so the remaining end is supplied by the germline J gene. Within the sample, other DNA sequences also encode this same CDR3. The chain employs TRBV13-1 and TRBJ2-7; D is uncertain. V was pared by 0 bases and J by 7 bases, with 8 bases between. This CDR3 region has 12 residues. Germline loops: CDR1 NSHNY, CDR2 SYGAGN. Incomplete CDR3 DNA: TGTGCCAGCAGTGATGGGGGAGGGGAACAGTAC. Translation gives CASSDGGGEQY. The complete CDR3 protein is CASSDGGGEQYF.

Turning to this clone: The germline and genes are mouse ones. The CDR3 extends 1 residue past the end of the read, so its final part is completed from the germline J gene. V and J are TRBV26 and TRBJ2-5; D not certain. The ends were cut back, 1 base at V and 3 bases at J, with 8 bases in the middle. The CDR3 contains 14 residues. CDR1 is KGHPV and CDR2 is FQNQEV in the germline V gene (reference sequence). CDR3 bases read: TGTGCCAGCAGTCTGTTGAGGGCACAAGACACCCAGTAC. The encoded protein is CASSLLRAQDTQY. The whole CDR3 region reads CASSLLRAQDTQYF.